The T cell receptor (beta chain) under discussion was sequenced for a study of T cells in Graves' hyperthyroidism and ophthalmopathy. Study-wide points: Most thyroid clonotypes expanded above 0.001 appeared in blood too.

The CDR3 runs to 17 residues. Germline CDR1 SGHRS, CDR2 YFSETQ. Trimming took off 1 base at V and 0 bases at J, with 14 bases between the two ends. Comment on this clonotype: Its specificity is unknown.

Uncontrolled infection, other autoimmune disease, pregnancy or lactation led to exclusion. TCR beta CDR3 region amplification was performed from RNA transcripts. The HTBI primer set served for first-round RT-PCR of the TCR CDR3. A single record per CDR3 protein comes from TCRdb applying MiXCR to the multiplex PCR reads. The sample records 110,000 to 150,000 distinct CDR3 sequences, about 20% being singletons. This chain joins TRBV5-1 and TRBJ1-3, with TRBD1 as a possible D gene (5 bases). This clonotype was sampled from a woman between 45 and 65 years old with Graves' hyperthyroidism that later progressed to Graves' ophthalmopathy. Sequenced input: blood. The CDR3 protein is CASSLFDRGTSGNTIYF. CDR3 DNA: TGCGCCAGCAGCTTGTTCGATCGGGGGACCTCTGGAAACACCATATATTTT.